This T cell receptor (beta chain) is drawn from a study of blood T cell repertoires in COVID-19. In the study overall: Collection of acute and convalescent COVID-19 samples took place in the United States, Italy and Spain. PBMCs, B-cell-depleted T cells, or T cells provided the cDNA or gDNA that made up the material.

This clone was picked up one time. In the authors' methods: It was from reference gene primer amplification that nucleated cell counts were estimated. Sequencing was performed with immunoSEQ multiplex PCR; in TCRdb, only in-frame clones are kept and a portion is missing. That table is the source of V, J and clone size, and D and trimming were worked out from the DNA. The table records 250,000 to 300,000 clones, about 85% of them present only once. Germline V gene data show CDR1 as SGHKS and CDR2 as YYEKEE (reference sequence). CDR3 length equals 13 residues. V was shortened by 2 bases and J by 2 bases, with 6 bases between the two germline ends.

Material: peripheral blood. The TCR originated in a man aged 18 to 29 with active or convalescent COVID-19. The chain has TRBV5-5 and TRBJ2-3; D is ambiguous. CDR3 region: CASSFRNTDTQYF. CDR3 coding DNA: TGTGCCAGCAGCTTCAGGAACACAGATACGCAGTATTTT.